What follows describes a single T cell receptor (beta chain). Its antigen is still unknown. Generated by immunoSEQ multiplex PCR, the TCRdb table keeps only in-frame clones and is missing some. Among about 64,000 clones listed, 80% to 95% were seen once. This sample stems from a study of OX40 agonist ivuxolimab in advanced cancers. Overall study: Patients enrolled in dose escalation were diagnosed with hepatocellular carcinoma, melanoma, renal cell or head and neck cancer. A male proportion of about 80% was recorded, with mean age around 62 years and range roughly 23 to 90. Therapy given before enrollment (anti-PD-1, anti-PD-L1 or anti-CTLA-4) was allowed, and over 35% had some. Notes on the study in general: By week 6 at 0.1 to 3.0 mg/kg, blood CD4+ and CD8+ T cells had expanded clonally.

This TCR was sampled from an adult with an advanced solid tumor such as melanoma, head and neck, liver or kidney cancer. Material: CD4+ or CD8+ T cells sorted from blood, obtained in a trial of the OX40 agonist ivuxolimab.

The CDR3 DNA reads as TGTGCCAGCAGCTTGGGACAGGCTGGAGAGACCCAGTACTTC. As protein: CASSLGQAGETQYF. The chain couples TRBV7-2 to TRBJ2-5, with 8 nucleotides matching TRBD1. Germline CDR1 SGHTA, CDR2 FQGNSA. V shed 3 bases, J shed 4 bases, and the junction held 4 bases outside the gene matches. This CDR3 has 14 amino acids. Filled out from reference TRBV7-2 and TRBJ2-5, the complete variable domain reads GAGVSQSPSNKVTEKGKDVELRCDPISGHTALYWYRQSLGQGLEFLIYFQGNSAPDKSGLPSDRFSAERTGGSVSTLTIQRTQQEDSAVYLCASSLGQAGETQYFGPGTRLLVL.